This T cell receptor (beta chain) was documented in a study of OX40 agonist ivuxolimab in advanced cancers. At the level of the study: At under 85% male, the cohort had a mean age of 60 years, ranging from roughly 20 to 90.

If patients had autoimmune disease history or systemic immunosuppression, they were excluded. Assay: immunoSEQ multiplex PCR; the TCRdb copy retains only in-frame clones and omits some. The table has about 20,000 clones, around 76% seen once. Study-wide results and caveats: No antigen was identified for the clonally expanded peripheral T cells. Normalized expansion of T-cell clones was also low for some nonresponders.

This CDR3 region has 18 residues. The J segment lost 9 bases and the V segment lost 3 bases, leaving 19 bases of the junction unmatched. A remark on this clone: What it binds is unknown.

Here the sequenced sample was CD4+ or CD8+ T cells sorted from blood, taken in a trial of the OX40 agonist ivuxolimab. This TCR derives from an adult with an advanced solid tumor such as melanoma, head and neck, liver or kidney cancer. The chain combines TRBV7-1 with TRBJ2-5, with 10 nucleotides matching TRBD2. TRBV7-1 is given ORF status, its function remaining uncertain. CDR3 DNA sequence: TGTGCCAGCAGCTCCTTGAGGACGGCTAGCGGGGGAGCCGGGGCCCAGTACTTC. The encoded protein is CASSSLRTASGGAGAQYF.